Shown below are 8 T cell receptor beta chains from a single sample sequenced in a study of naive and memory T cell subsets. Both TRBC1 and TRBC2 were covered by a beta constant-region primer of two equimolar oligonucleotides. TCRdb passed the UMI-ligation and nested PCR reads through MiXCR, listing each CDR3 protein once. The top ten hold just over 0.14% of the sample, which has about 150,000 distinct CDR3 sequences, about 18% seen once. Sequences were obtained from naive CD4+ T cells from blood. The receptors come from a human donor in good health.

V and J are TRBV18 and TRBJ2-4, with unresolved D. The CDR3 is 17 residues long. Between the trimmed V and J ends, which lost 0 bases and 0 bases, there was a span of 12 bases. CDR1 and CDR2 (germline): KGHSH, LQKENI. The DNA for the CDR3 is TGTGCCAGCTCACCACCGCTCCGGGCTGGAGCCAAAAACATTCAGTACTTC. It yields the protein CASSPPLRAGAKNIQYF.

The chain links TRBV6-1 to TRBJ2-1; the D is unclear. The CDR3 extends over 11 amino acids. V lost 1 base, J lost 10 bases, and 5 bases lay in between. The germline CDR1 and CDR2 sequences are MNHNS and SASEGT. As DNA, the CDR3 is TGTGCCAGCAGTGAAGGTAGGGAGCAGTTCTTC. Translated, it gives CASSEGREQFF.

This rearrangement joins TRBV7-8 to TRBJ1-3; TRBD1 aligns across 7 bases. V shed 6 bases, J shed 4 bases, and the junction held 12 bases outside the gene matches. Germline lookup yields CDR1 SGHVS and CDR2 FQNEAQ. The CDR3 contains 16 residues. The CDR3, as DNA: TGTGCCAGCAGTCGCCGGACAGGTCAAGTCGGAAACACCATATATTTT. It is translated as CASSRRTGQVGNTIYF.

The rearrangement joins TRBV5-1 to TRBJ2-3; maybe TRBD2 (5 bases). The CDR3 spans 15 residues. Between the trimmed V and J ends, which lost 8 bases and 1 base, there was a span of 17 bases. Germline CDR1 SGHRS, CDR2 YFSETQ. The CDR3 is CASYTRTGGTDTQYF. Written as DNA, the CDR3 is TGCGCCAGTTACACCCGGACCGGGGGCACAGATACGCAGTATTTT.

The rearrangement links TRBV29-1 to TRBJ2-7; 7 nucleotides line up with TRBD2. Germline V lookup: CDR1 SQVTM, CDR2 ANQGSEA. The CDR3 length is 13 residues. V shed 5 bases, J shed 3 bases, and the junction held 7 bases outside the gene matches. The DNA for the CDR3 is TGCAGCGTTAATTCCCGGGGGGACTACGAGCAGTACTTC. This gives the protein CSVNSRGDYEQYF.

The chain carries TRBV27 and TRBJ2-5; TRBD1 matches at 8 bases. Unmatched junction bases numbered 9, after V lost 4 bases and J lost 5 bases. The V gene's germline CDR1 is MNHEY and CDR2 SMNVEV (reference sequence). The CDR3 extends over 15 amino acids. This chain's CDR3 is CASSSGDRLGETQYF. In DNA form, the CDR3 reads TGTGCCAGCAGTTCAGGGGACAGGTTAGGGGAGACCCAGTACTTC.

In DNA, the CDR3 is TGTGCCAGCAGGCGACAGGGTGGGGAAGAGACCCAGTACTTC. Translated: CASRRQGGEETQYF. This rearrangement joins TRBV6-5 to TRBJ2-5, with 7 bases lining up with TRBD1. Germline V gene data show CDR1 as MNHEY and CDR2 as SVGAGI. This CDR3 spans 14 amino acids. V trimming: 6 bases; J trimming: 3 bases; junction bases outside the gene matches: 7.

This clonotype was counted a few times. CDR3 nucleotides: TGTGCCAGTAGCAGCACTATATTTCGCTACGAGCAGTACTTC. Its protein product is CASSSTIFRYEQYF. V and J are TRBV19 and TRBJ2-7; D is uncertain. There are 14 residues in the CDR3. The V gene's germline CDR1 is LNHDA and CDR2 SQIVND (reference sequence). The ends were cut back, 6 bases at V and 3 bases at J, with 15 bases in the middle.